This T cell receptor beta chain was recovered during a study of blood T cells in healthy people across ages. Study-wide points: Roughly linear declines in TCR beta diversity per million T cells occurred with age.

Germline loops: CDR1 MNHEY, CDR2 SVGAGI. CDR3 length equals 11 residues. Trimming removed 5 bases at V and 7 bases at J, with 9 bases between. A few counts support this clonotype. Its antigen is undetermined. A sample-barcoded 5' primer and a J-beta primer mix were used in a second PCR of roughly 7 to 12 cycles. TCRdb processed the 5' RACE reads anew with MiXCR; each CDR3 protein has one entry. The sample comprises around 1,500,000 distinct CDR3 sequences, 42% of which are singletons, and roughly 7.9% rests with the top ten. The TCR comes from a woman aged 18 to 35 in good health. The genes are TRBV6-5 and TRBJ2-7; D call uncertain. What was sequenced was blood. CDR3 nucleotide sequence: TGTGCCAGCAGTCAATCAAGAGAGCAGTACTTC. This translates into CASSQSREQYF.